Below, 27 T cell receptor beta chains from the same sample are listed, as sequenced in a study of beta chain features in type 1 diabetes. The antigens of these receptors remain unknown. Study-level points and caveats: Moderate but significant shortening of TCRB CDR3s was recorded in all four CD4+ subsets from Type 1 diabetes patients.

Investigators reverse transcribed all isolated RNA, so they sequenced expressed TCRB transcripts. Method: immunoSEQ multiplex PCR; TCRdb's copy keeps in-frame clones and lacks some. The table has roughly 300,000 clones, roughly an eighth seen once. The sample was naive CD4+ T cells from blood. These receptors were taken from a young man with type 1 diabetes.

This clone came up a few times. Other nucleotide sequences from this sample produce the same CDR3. This CDR3 is CASSLALATDTQYF. CDR3 nucleotide sequence: TGCGCCAGCAGCTTGGCCTTGGCCACAGATACGCAGTATTTT. The V gene is TRBV5-1, the J gene TRBJ2-3; no clear D gene. V gave up 0 bases and J gave up 2 bases, with 7 bases separating them. CDR1 is SGHRS, CDR2 YFSETQ, per germline. The CDR3 is made up of 14 amino acids. Drawing the rest from reference TRBV5-1 and TRBJ2-3, the complete variable domain is KAGVTQTPRYLIKTRGQQVTLSCSPISGHRSVSWYQQTPGQGLQFLFEYFSETQRNKGNFPGRFSGRQFSNSRSEMNVSTLELGDSALYLCASSLALATDTQYFGPGTRLTVL.

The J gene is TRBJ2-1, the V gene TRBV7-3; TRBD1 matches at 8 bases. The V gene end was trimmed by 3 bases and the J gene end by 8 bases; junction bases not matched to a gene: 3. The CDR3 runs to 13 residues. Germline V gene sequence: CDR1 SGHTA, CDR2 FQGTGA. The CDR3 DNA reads TGTGCCAGCAGCTTGCAGGGGGCCCATGAGCAGTTCTTC. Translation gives CASSLQGAHEQFF.

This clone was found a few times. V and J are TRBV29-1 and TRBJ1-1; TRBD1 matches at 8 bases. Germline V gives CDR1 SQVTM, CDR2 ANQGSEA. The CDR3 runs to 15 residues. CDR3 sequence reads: CTALDQEDRDTEAFF. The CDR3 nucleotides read TGCACCGCTCTCGATCAGGAGGACAGGGACACTGAAGCTTTCTTT.

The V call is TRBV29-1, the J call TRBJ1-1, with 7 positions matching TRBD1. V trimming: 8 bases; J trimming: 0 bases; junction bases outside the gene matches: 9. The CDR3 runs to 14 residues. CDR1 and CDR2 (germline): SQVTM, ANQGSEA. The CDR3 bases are TGCAGCCCGGAGACAGGGAACATGAACACTGAAGCTTTCTTT. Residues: CSPETGNMNTEAFF.

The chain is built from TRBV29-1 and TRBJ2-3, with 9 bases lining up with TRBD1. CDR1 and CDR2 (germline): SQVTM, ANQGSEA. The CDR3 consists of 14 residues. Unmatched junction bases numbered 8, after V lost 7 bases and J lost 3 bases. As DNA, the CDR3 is TGCAGCGCAAACGGACAGGGGACGACAGATACGCAGTATTTT. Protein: CSANGQGTTDTQYF.

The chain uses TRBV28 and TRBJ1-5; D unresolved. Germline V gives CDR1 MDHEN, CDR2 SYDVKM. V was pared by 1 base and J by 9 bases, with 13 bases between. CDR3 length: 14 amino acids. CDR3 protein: CASSLSEGSGPQHF. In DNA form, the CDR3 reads TGTGCCAGCAGTTTATCGGAGGGATCGGGGCCCCAGCATTTT.

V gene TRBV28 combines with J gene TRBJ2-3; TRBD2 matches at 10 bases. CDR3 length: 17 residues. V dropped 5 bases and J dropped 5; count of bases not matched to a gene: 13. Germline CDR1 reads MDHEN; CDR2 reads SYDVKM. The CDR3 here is CASSAPSSGSRVDTQYF. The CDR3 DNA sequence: TGTGCCAGCAGTGCCCCGTCTAGCGGGAGTCGGGTAGATACGCAGTATTTT.

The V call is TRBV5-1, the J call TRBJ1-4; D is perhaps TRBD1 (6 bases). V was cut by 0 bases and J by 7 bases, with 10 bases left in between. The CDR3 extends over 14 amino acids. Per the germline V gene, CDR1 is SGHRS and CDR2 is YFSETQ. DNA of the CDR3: TGCGCCAGCAGCTTGGGACAGGAATTTGAAAAACTGTTTTTT. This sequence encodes CASSLGQEFEKLFF.

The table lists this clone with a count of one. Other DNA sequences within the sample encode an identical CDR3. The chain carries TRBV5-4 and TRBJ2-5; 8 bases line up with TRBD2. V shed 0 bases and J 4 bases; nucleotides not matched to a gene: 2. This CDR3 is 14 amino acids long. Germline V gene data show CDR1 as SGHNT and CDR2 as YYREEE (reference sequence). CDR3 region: CASSLGLAGETQYF. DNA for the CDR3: TGTGCCAGCAGCTTGGGGCTAGCGGGAGAGACCCAGTACTTC.

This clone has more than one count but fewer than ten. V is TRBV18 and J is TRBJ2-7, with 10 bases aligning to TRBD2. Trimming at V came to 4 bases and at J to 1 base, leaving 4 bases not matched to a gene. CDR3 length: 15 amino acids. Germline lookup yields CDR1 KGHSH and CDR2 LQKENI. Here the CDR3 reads CASSQTSGSSYEQYF. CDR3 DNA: TGTGCCAGCTCACAGACTAGCGGGTCGTCCTACGAGCAGTACTTC.

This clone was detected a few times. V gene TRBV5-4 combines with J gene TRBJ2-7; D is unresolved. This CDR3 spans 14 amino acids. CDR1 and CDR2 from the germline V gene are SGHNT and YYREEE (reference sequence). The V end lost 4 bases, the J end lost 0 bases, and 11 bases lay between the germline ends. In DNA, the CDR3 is TGTGCCAGCAGCGTAGCCGACCACTCCTACGAGCAGTACTTC. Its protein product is CASSVADHSYEQYF. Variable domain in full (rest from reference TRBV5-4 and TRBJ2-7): ETGVTQSPTHLIKTRGQQVTLRCSSQSGHNTVSWYQQALGQGPQFIFQYYREEENGRGNFPPRFSGLQFPNYSSELNVNALELDDSALYLCASSVADHSYEQYFGPGTRLTVT.

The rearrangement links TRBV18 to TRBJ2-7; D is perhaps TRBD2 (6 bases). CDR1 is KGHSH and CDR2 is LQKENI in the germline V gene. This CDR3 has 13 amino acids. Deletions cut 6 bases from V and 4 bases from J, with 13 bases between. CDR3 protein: CASSATSGYEQYF. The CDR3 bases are TGTGCCAGCTCGGCAACAAGCGGGTACGAGCAGTACTTC. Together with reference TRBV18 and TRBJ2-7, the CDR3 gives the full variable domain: NAGVMQNPRHLVRRRGQEARLRCSPMKGHSHVYWYRQLPEEGLKFMVYLQKENIIDESGMPKERFSAEFPKEGPSILRIQQVVRGDSAAYFCASSATSGYEQYFGPGTRLTVT.

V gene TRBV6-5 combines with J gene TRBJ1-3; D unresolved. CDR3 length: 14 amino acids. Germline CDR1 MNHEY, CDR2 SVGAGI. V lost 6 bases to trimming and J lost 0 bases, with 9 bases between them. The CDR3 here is CASRKGSSGNTIYF. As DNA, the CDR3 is TGTGCCAGCAGAAAAGGGAGCTCTGGAAACACCATATATTTT.

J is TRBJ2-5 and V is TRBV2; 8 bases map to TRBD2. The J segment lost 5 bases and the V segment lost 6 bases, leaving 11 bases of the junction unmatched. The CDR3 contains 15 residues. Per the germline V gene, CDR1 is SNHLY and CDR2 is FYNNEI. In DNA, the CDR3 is TGTGCCAGCAGGCCCCCTAGCGGGTCTCCCGAGACCCAGTACTTC. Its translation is CASRPPSGSPETQYF.

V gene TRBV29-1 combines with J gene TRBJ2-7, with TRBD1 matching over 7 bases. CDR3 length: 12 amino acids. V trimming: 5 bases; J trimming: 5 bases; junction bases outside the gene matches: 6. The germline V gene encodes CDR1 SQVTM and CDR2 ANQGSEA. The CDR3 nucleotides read TGCAGCGTTCGCAGGGGGTTCGACGAGCAGTACTTC. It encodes CSVRRGFDEQYF.

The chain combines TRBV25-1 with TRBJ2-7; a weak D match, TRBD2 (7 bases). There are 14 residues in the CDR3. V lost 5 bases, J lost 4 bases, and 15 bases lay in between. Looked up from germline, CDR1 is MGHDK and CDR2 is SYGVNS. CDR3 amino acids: CASSSLADRYEQYF. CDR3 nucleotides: TGTGCCAGCAGTTCTCTAGCGGACAGATACGAGCAGTACTTC.

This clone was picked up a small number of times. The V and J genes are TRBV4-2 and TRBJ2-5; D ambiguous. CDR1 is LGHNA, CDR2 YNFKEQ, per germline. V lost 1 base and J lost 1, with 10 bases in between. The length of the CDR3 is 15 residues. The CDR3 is CASSQVKNFQETQYF. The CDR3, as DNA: TGTGCCAGCAGCCAAGTAAAGAACTTCCAAGAGACCCAGTACTTC.

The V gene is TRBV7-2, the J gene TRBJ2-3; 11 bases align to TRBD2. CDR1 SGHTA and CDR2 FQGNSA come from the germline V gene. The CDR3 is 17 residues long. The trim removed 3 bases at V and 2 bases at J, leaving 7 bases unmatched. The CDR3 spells CASSLRLAGGNTDTQYF. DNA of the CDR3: TGTGCCAGCAGCTTGAGGCTAGCGGGAGGCAACACAGATACGCAGTATTTT.

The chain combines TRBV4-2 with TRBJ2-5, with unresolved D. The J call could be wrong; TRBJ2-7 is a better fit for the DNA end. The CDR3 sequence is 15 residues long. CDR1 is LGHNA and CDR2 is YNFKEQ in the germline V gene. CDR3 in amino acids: CASSQDTVSSYEQYF. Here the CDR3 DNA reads TGTGCCAGCAGCCAAGATACGGTTAGCTCCTACGAGCAGTACTTC.

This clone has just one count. The CDR3 DNA reads as TGTGCCAGCAGCTTCGACCGGGACTACAATGAGCAGTTCTTC. Translating it yields CASSFDRDYNEQFF. V and J are TRBV7-2 and TRBJ2-1; tentatively, D is TRBD2 (5 bases). The V and J ends lost 3 bases and 3 bases respectively, with 9 bases between them. Germline lookup yields CDR1 SGHTA and CDR2 FQGNSA. The CDR3 is made up of 14 amino acids. The full variable domain, its missing parts supplied by reference TRBV7-2 and TRBJ2-1, is GAGVSQSPSNKVTEKGKDVELRCDPISGHTALYWYRQSLGQGLEFLIYFQGNSAPDKSGLPSDRFSAERTGGSVSTLTIQRTQQEDSAVYLCASSFDRDYNEQFFGPGTRLTVL.

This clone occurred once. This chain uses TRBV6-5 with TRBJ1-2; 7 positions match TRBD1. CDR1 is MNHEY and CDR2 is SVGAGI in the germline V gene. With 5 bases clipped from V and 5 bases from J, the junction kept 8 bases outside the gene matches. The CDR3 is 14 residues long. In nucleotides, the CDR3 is TGTGCCAGCAGTCTAGACAGGGCAGGATATGGCTACACCTTC. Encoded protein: CASSLDRAGYGYTF.

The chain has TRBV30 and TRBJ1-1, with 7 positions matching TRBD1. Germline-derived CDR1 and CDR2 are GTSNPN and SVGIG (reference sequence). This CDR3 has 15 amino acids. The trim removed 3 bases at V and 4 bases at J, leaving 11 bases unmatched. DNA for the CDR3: TGTGCCTGGAGCCCAAAGGGACACAGGGGCACTGAAGCTTTCTTT. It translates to CAWSPKGHRGTEAFF.

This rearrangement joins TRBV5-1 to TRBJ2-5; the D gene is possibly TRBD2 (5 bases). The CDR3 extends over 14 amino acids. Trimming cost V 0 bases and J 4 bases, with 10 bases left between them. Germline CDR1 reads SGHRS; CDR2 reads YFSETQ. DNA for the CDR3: TGCGCCAGCAGCTTGGGTAGCGAAGGAGAGACCCAGTACTTC. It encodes CASSLGSEGETQYF.

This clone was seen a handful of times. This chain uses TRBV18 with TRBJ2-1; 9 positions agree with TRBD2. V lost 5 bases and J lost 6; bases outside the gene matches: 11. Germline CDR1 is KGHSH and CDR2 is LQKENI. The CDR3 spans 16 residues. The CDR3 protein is CASSTLSGRGGNEQFF. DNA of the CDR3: TGTGCCAGCTCAACCCTTAGCGGGAGAGGGGGCAATGAGCAGTTCTTC.

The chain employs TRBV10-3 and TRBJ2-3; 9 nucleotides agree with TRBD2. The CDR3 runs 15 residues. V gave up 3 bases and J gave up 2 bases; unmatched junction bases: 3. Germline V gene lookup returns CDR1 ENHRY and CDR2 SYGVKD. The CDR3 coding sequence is TGTGCCATCAGTGACCCTAGCGGGGACACAGATACGCAGTATTTT. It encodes CAISDPSGDTDTQYF.

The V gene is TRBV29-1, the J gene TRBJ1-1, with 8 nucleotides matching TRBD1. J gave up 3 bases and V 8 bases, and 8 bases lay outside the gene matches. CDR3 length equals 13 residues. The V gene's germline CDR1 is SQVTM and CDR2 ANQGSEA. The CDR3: CSSAQGADTEAFF. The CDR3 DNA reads TGCAGCTCTGCTCAGGGGGCTGACACTGAAGCTTTCTTT.

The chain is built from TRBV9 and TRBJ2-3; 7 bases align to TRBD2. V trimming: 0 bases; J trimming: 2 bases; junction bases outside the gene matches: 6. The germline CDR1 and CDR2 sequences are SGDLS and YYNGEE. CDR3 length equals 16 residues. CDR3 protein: CASSVAGLQITDTQYF. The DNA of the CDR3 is TGTGCCAGCAGCGTAGCGGGACTACAAATCACAGATACGCAGTATTTT.